This T cell receptor beta chain was retrieved from a study of molecular identifiers for immune sequencing clone quantification. This clonotype was found many times. TCRdb called the PCR reads again in MiXCR, with one record for every CDR3 protein. The repertoire includes around 320,000 distinct CDR3 sequences, roughly 24% of them detected once, and 0.65% to 0.75% sits in the top ten. Trimming removed 0 bases from V and 5 bases from J, with 4 bases in between. The CDR3 has 13 residues. Germline V lookup: CDR1 LGHDT, CDR2 YNNKEL (reference sequence). This sequence originates from a human donor in good health. Some libraries in this study had Jurkat cell RNA spiked in. J is TRBJ2-2 and V is TRBV3-1; D is unresolved. The sequencing input was naive CD8+ T cells from blood, with Jurkat cell RNA spiked in. Subset reported: FACS-sorted CD8+CD4-CCR7+CD45RA+ naive T cells. The CDR3 DNA follows: TGTGCCAGCAGCCAAGATACGACCGGGGAGCTGTTTTTT. It is translated as CASSQDTTGELFF.